This T cell receptor (beta chain) was observed in a study of control samples from healthy donors and cancer patients. The CDR3 contains 16 residues. The V segment lost 2 bases and the J segment 5 bases; nucleotides outside the gene matches: 9. Germline V gene sequence: CDR1 KGHDR, CDR2 SFDVKD. Here immunoSEQ multiplex PCR was the method, and the copy in TCRdb shows in-frame clones only, minus some. The sample includes 150,000 to 200,000 clones. Sequencing was performed on blood. The receptor was isolated from a woman aged 25 to 39 in good health. The rearrangement uses TRBV24-1 and TRBJ2-5, with 8 bases identical to TRBD2. This chain's CDR3 is CATSDYGSGVWETQYF. CDR3 nucleotides: TGTGCCACCAGTGATTATGGTAGCGGGGTGTGGGAGACCCAGTACTTC.